Listed below are T cell receptor beta chains from one sample, sequenced in a study of identifying expanded T cells in peripheral blood. This table comes from immunoSEQ multiplex PCR, and its TCRdb copy is limited to in-frame clones, with some not included. The top ten hold about a sixth of the sample, which has around 100,000 clones, approximately 88% seen once. The sequencing sample was made of blood. The origin of the receptors is a person between 18 and 70 years old in good health. The CDR3 runs from the conserved cysteine through the conserved F or W. The D gene is left open where the match is weak. Clone size is shown for a subset of rows, as once, few, many or a class of expanded clone.

clone_size j_call d_call v_call cdr3_aa cdr3_nt
NA TRBJ2-7 TRBD1 TRBV6-5 CASSYSDWTGRYEQYF TGTGCCAGCAGTTATTCAGACTGGACAGGGAGGTACGAGCAGTACTTC
NA TRBJ2-3 NA TRBV5-1 CASSSTGSTDTQYF TGCGCCAGCAGCTCGACAGGTTCCACAGATACGCAGTATTTT
NA TRBJ2-7 NA TRBV5-4 CASSSGGRSSYEQYF TGTGCCAGCAGCTCTGGGGGTAGAAGCTCCTACGAGCAGTACTTC
NA TRBJ1-4 TRBD1 TRBV6-1 CASSERIGTGDAAAFF TGTGCCAGCAGTGAAAGGATCGGGACAGGGGATGCGGCGGCCTTTTTT
NA TRBJ2-5 TRBD1 TRBV10-2 CASSDWDSKETQYF TGCGCCAGCAGTGATTGGGACAGTAAAGAGACCCAGTACTTC
once TRBJ2-7 TRBD1 TRBV6-6 CASSYPGTGGEQYF TGTGCCAGCAGTTACCCCGGGACAGGGGGCGAGCAGTACTTC
NA TRBJ2-7 NA TRBV14 CASSPGPYEQYF TGTGCCAGCAGCCCCGGCCCTTACGAGCAGTACTTC
NA TRBJ1-4 NA TRBV27 CASSRNLNEKLFF TGTGCCAGCAGCAGGAACCTCAATGAAAAACTGTTTTTT
NA TRBJ1-3 NA TRBV28 CASSGPSGNTIYF TGTGCCAGCAGTGGCCCCTCTGGAAACACCATATATTTT
NA TRBJ2-2 TRBD2 TRBV18 CASSSSGTQGGELFF TGTGCCAGCTCATCGAGCGGGACTCAAGGGGGGGAGCTGTTTTTT
NA TRBJ1-6 NA TRBV11-2 CASSPDHNSPLHF TGTGCCAGCAGCCCCGACCATAATTCACCCCTCCACTTT
NA TRBJ1-5 NA TRBV6-5 CASSYMGGQPQHF TGTGCCAGCAGTTACATGGGAGGTCAGCCCCAGCATTTT
NA TRBJ2-3 NA TRBV29-1 CSALKGDTQYF TGCAGCGCACTCAAGGGAGATACGCAGTATTTT
NA TRBJ2-7 TRBD1 TRBV7-2 CASSLVTGGALDTYEQYF TGTGCCAGCAGCTTAGTGACAGGGGGTGCCTTGGACACCTACGAGCAGTACTTC
NA TRBJ1-3 NA TRBV28 CASSLSGPPPGNTIYF TGTGCCAGCAGTTTATCGGGGCCCCCCCCCGGAAACACCATATATTTT
NA TRBJ2-4 NA TRBV18 CASSLGNDIQYF TGTGCCAGCTCACTGGGAAACGACATTCAGTACTTC
once TRBJ1-2 NA TRBV5-6 CASSPGLSSYGYTF TGTGCCAGCAGTCCTGGGCTTTCTAGCTATGGCTACACCTTC
NA TRBJ2-1 NA TRBV30 CAWSVLGLYNEQFF TGTGCCTGGAGTGTCTTGGGGTTGTACAATGAGCAGTTCTTC
NA TRBJ1-2 TRBD1 TRBV29-1 CSVEGQGGDKNYGYTF TGCAGCGTTGAAGGACAGGGAGGGGACAAAAACTATGGCTACACCTTC
NA TRBJ2-1 NA TRBV7-9 CASSLDGGPQFF TGTGCCAGCAGCTTAGACGGGGGACCCCAATTCTTC
NA TRBJ2-1 NA TRBV5-4 CASSRVASRGYNEQFF TGTGCCAGCAGCCGGGTGGCCAGCCGGGGCTACAATGAGCAGTTCTTC
NA TRBJ1-6 NA TRBV5-8 CASSWGLRNSPLHF TGTGCCAGCAGCTGGGGACTCCGAAATTCACCCCTCCACTTT
NA TRBJ2-1 TRBD1 TRBV6-4 CASSGTGTGGINEQFF TGTGCCAGCAGTGGGACCGGGACAGGGGGCATCAATGAGCAGTTCTTC
NA TRBJ2-7 TRBD1 TRBV7-8 CASSLGYWDSTYEQYF TGTGCCAGCAGCTTAGGTTACTGGGACAGCACCTACGAGCAGTACTTC
NA TRBJ2-2 NA TRBV4-3 CASSQEGSVGGELFF TGCGCCAGCAGCCAAGAAGGGTCGGTCGGCGGGGAGCTGTTTTTT
NA TRBJ2-1 TRBD2 TRBV28 CASSPLAGGPYNEQFF TGTGCCAGCAGTCCGCTAGCGGGGGGCCCCTACAATGAGCAGTTCTTC
NA TRBJ1-5 NA TRBV27 CASSFYYTADQPQHF TGTGCCAGCAGTTTTTATTACACCGCAGATCAGCCCCAGCATTTT
few TRBJ1-3 NA TRBV7-9 CASSLNPGNTIYF TGTGCCAGCAGCCTAAACCCTGGAAACACCATATATTTT
NA TRBJ2-1 TRBD2 TRBV9 CASSVWGGYEQFF TGTGCCAGCAGCGTCTGGGGGGGTTATGAGCAGTTCTTC
NA TRBJ2-6 NA TRBV10-3 CAIQDSGANVLTF TGTGCCATACAGGACTCTGGGGCCAACGTCCTGACTTTC
NA TRBJ2-7 NA TRBV28 CASSLIRGASYEQYF TGTGCCAGCAGTTTAATTCGGGGGGCTTCCTACGAGCAGTACTTC
NA TRBJ1-5 NA TRBV4-3 CASSQFINQPQHF TGCGCCAGCAGCCAATTCATTAATCAGCCCCAGCATTTT
NA TRBJ1-4 NA TRBV27 CASSLWQGGEKLFF TGTGCCAGCAGTTTATGGCAGGGCGGTGAAAAACTGTTTTTT
NA TRBJ1-6 NA TRBV30 CAWSVLGALSSYNSPLHF TGTGCCTGGAGTGTACTCGGGGCCCTTAGCTCCTATAATTCACCCCTCCACTTT
NA TRBJ1-1 TRBD1 TRBV4-1 CASSPGQGVGEAFF TGCGCCAGCAGCCCGGGACAGGGGGTGGGTGAAGCTTTCTTT
NA TRBJ2-3 NA TRBV20-1 CSAPQDTQYF TGCAGTGCTCCCCAGGATACGCAGTATTTT
NA TRBJ1-2 NA TRBV18 CASSPDTNYGYTF TGTGCCAGCTCACCCGACACAAACTATGGCTACACCTTC
once TRBJ2-7 NA TRBV5-1 CASSPKVGYEQYF TGCGCCAGCAGCCCCAAGGTAGGCTACGAGCAGTACTTC
NA TRBJ2-1 TRBD2 TRBV10-3 CAISGGGTSGYNEQFF TGTGCCATCAGTGGTGGGGGGACTAGCGGCTACAATGAGCAGTTCTTC
NA TRBJ2-1 NA TRBV6-1 CASSAGVGRGGEQFF TGTGCCAGCAGTGCCGGTGTAGGCCGCGGTGGTGAGCAGTTCTTC
NA TRBJ2-7 TRBD2 TRBV19 CASSLTSGGTGEQYF TGTGCCAGTAGTTTGACTAGCGGGGGGACGGGCGAGCAGTACTTC
NA TRBJ2-7 NA TRBV11-2 CASSVQEGTYEQYF TGTGCCAGCAGCGTACAAGAGGGGACCTACGAGCAGTACTTC
NA TRBJ2-3 TRBD2 TRBV7-9 CASSSRTSGTDTQYF TGTGCCAGCAGCTCTCGGACTAGCGGCACAGATACGCAGTATTTT
once TRBJ2-5 NA TRBV11-2 CASSLESQETQYF TGTGCCAGCAGCTTAGAGAGTCAAGAGACCCAGTACTTC
NA TRBJ2-2 NA TRBV6-1 CASSDTLARLNTGELFF TGTGCCAGCAGTGATACTCTTGCACGGCTGAACACCGGGGAGCTGTTTTTT
once TRBJ2-5 TRBD1 TRBV18 CASSRGQGDGETQYF TGTGCCAGCTCACGAGGACAGGGCGATGGAGAGACCCAGTACTTC
NA TRBJ2-3 NA TRBV10-3 CAISGRGAAETDTQYF TGTGCCATCAGTGGTAGGGGGGCAGCTGAAACAGATACGCAGTATTTT
NA TRBJ1-4 NA TRBV6-5 CASSYSRQSYEKLFF TGTGCCAGCAGTTACTCAAGACAGAGCTATGAAAAACTGTTTTTT